A selection of T cell receptor beta chains follows, all from one sample in a study of sequential checkpoint blockade in melanoma. Profiling relied on immunoSEQ multiplex PCR, and the TCRdb table lists in-frame clones only, not all of them. This table holds some 6,200 clones, roughly 50% found once. The sequenced sample was CD8+ T cells sorted from blood (inferred from file names), obtained from a patient given nivolumab and ipilimumab in sequence. The receptors come from a human donor with melanoma. Both conserved end residues are part of each CDR3. A D gene is named only where the DNA matches it firmly. Rows give clone size only sometimes, using once, few, many, or a class for an expanded clone.

clone_size	v_call	j_call	d_call	cdr3_aa	cdr3_nt
few	TRBV15	TRBJ2-5	.	CATSSLGETQYF	TGTGCCACCAGTAGTCTCGGAGAGACCCAGTACTTC
once	TRBV2	TRBJ2-7	TRBD1	CASSLILGQGSEQYF	TGTGCCAGCAGTCTCATCTTGGGACAGGGTTCCGAGCAGTACTTC
.	TRBV4-3	TRBJ1-2	TRBD1	CASSQWPEDRVYGYTF	TGCGCCAGCAGCCAATGGCCCGAGGACAGGGTCTATGGCTACACCTTC
few	TRBV5-6	TRBJ2-3	.	CASSLGRVDTQYF	TGTGCCAGCAGCTTGGGCAGGGTAGATACGCAGTATTTT
.	TRBV7-2	TRBJ2-7	.	CASSLLYEQYF	TGTGCCAGCAGCTTACTTTACGAGCAGTACTTC
.	TRBV5-8	TRBJ2-7	TRBD1	CASSLGTGSDEQYF	TGTGCCAGCAGCTTGGGGACAGGGAGCGACGAGCAGTACTTC
.	TRBV10-3	TRBJ1-2	TRBD1	CAIRTGVGYTF	TGTGCCATCAGGACAGGGGTGGGCTACACCTTC
few	TRBV18	TRBJ2-1	.	CASSLYPRRLALRPYEQFF	TGTGCCAGCTCACTTTACCCTCGTAGGTTAGCCCTTCGCCCCTACGAGCAGTTCTTC
.	TRBV7-9	TRBJ2-2	.	CASSLDAGSGELFF	TGTGCCAGCAGCTTAGACGCAGGGTCCGGGGAGCTGTTTTTT
once	TRBV15	TRBJ1-1	.	CATSRDRPGPVPNTEAFF	TGTGCCACCAGCAGAGATCGTCCAGGGCCAGTCCCGAACACTGAAGCTTTCTTT
few	TRBV9	TRBJ2-1	TRBD2	CASSVKTSGTYNEQFF	TGTGCCAGCAGCGTAAAGACTAGCGGGACCTACAATGAGCAGTTCTTC
.	TRBV27	TRBJ2-7	TRBD1	CASSTGTGNEQYF	TGTGCCAGCAGTACCGGGACAGGGAACGAGCAGTACTTC
.	TRBV5-4	TRBJ2-7	.	CASSFPQGNVYEQYF	TGTGCCAGCAGCTTCCCACAGGGAAACGTCTACGAGCAGTACTTC
.	TRBV6-5	TRBJ1-2	.	CASSAHGRGYGYTF	TGTGCCAGCAGCGCCCATGGCAGGGGCTATGGCTACACCTTC
.	TRBV19	TRBJ2-4	TRBD2	CASSIGLAGGPAKNIQYF	TGTGCCAGTAGTATAGGACTAGCGGGGGGGCCGGCCAAAAACATTCAGTACTTC
few	TRBV15	TRBJ1-1	.	CATSRFFEGLDTEAFF	TGTGCCACCAGCAGATTTTTTGAGGGCTTGGACACTGAAGCTTTCTTT
once	TRBV9	TRBJ1-1	.	CASSVVSRGNTEAFF	TGTGCCAGCAGCGTAGTAAGCAGGGGGAACACTGAAGCTTTCTTT
.	TRBV7-9	TRBJ2-5	.	CASSLSQGMETQYF	TGTGCCAGCAGCTTATCTCAGGGGATGGAGACCCAGTACTTC
.	TRBV28	TRBJ2-7	TRBD2	CASSLPTPASGGVTYEQYF	TGTGCCAGCAGTTTACCCACTCCGGCTAGCGGGGGGGTAACCTACGAGCAGTACTTC
.	TRBV28	TRBJ2-3	.	CASSFTGLHHPSTDTQYF	TGTGCCAGCAGTTTCACCGGACTTCATCACCCTAGCACAGATACGCAGTATTTT
few	TRBV6-6	TRBJ1-2	.	CASSVRGGYTF	TGTGCCAGCAGCGTCAGGGGCGGCTACACCTTC
.	TRBV19	TRBJ1-1	TRBD1	CASRTGAINTEAFF	TGTGCCAGTAGAACAGGGGCGATAAACACTGAAGCTTTCTTT
.	TRBV5-8	TRBJ1-1	.	CASSFPGGYTEAFF	TGTGCCAGCAGCTTTCCTGGAGGGTACACTGAAGCTTTCTTT
.	TRBV6-4	TRBJ2-3	TRBD2	CASARTSGGGTDTQYF	TGTGCCAGCGCGCGGACTAGCGGGGGGGGGACAGATACGCAGTATTTT
.	TRBV7-3	TRBJ2-7	TRBD2	CASSGEGLAGSYEQYF	TGTGCCAGCAGCGGCGAAGGGCTAGCGGGGTCCTACGAGCAGTACTTC
.	TRBV28	TRBJ2-7	TRBD2	CASSLPGGGYYEQYF	TGTGCCAGCAGTTTACCCGGGGGGGGCTACTACGAGCAGTACTTC
.	TRBV4-2	TRBJ1-1	TRBD1	CASSVGQRSEAFF	TGTGCCAGCAGCGTGGGACAGAGAAGTGAAGCTTTCTTT
.	TRBV7-8	TRBJ1-5	.	CASSYDRNSNQPQHF	TGTGCCAGCAGCTACGACAGGAATAGCAATCAGCCCCAGCATTTT
.	TRBV6-4	TRBJ2-1	.	CASSDRDNNEQFF	TGTGCCAGCAGTGACCGGGACAACAATGAGCAGTTCTTC
few	TRBV10-3	TRBJ1-2	.	CAISERGPNYGYTF	TGTGCCATCAGTGAAAGGGGTCCAAACTATGGCTACACCTTC
.	TRBV25-1	TRBJ1-1	.	CLRGNTEAFF	TGTTTGCGTGGGAACACTGAAGCTTTCTTT
few	TRBV28	TRBJ1-5	.	CASSPSTENSNQPQHF	TGTGCCAGCAGCCCCTCGACAGAGAATAGCAATCAGCCCCAGCATTTT
.	TRBV7-9	TRBJ2-5	TRBD2	CASSPQAGQKQETQYF	TGTGCCAGCAGCCCCCAAGCGGGGCAGAAACAAGAGACCCAGTACTTC
.	TRBV7-8	TRBJ2-1	.	CASSTNNEQFF	TGTGCCAGCAGCACTAACAATGAGCAGTTCTTC
.	TRBV6-1	TRBJ2-7	.	CASSVGRDEQYF	TGTGCCAGCTCGGTCGGGAGAGATGAGCAGTACTTC
.	TRBV29-1	TRBJ2-1	TRBD2	CSVLRLAGGLYRQFF	TGCAGCGTTTTGAGACTAGCGGGGGGGCTTTATCGCCAGTTCTTC
.	TRBV28	TRBJ2-7	TRBD2	CASSYVGAGGDEQYF	TGTGCCAGCAGTTACGTCGGAGCGGGAGGGGACGAGCAGTACTTC
medium-sized	TRBV6-4	TRBJ2-2	TRBD1	CASSDSDRGELFF	TGTGCCAGCAGTGACTCGGACAGGGGGGAGCTGTTTTTT
.	TRBV6-5	TRBJ2-1	TRBD2	CASSLAGVYNEQFF	TGTGCCAGCAGTTTAGCGGGGGTCTACAATGAGCAGTTCTTC
.	TRBV27	TRBJ1-6	.	CASSLAGSYNSPLHF	TGTGCCAGCAGTTTGGCAGGGTCCTATAATTCACCCCTCCACTTT
few	TRBV7-3	TRBJ1-1	.	CASSPGGLNTEAFF	TGTGCCAGCAGCCCGGGAGGCCTGAACACTGAAGCTTTCTTT
few	TRBV11-3	TRBJ2-1	.	CASSLSPTNEQFF	TGTGCCAGCAGCTTATCTCCGACTAATGAGCAGTTCTTC
few	TRBV27	TRBJ2-3	.	CASSPSSGDTSTDTQYF	TGTGCCAGCAGTCCCTCCTCAGGGGATACTAGCACAGATACGCAGTATTTT
.	TRBV6-1	TRBJ2-5	.	CASSEFGETQYF	TGTGCCAGCAGTGAGTTCGGTGAGACCCAGTACTTC
.	TRBV27	TRBJ2-7	TRBD1	CASSLSKTGGHYEQYF	TGTGCCAGCAGTTTATCGAAAACAGGGGGACACTACGAGCAGTACTTC
.	TRBV6-4	TRBJ2-3	.	CASSERLASDTQYF	TGTGCCAGCAGTGAGCGGCTAGCCTCAGATACGCAGTATTTT
.	TRBV7-9	TRBJ1-1	.	CASSRAQGTEAFF	TGTGCCAGCAGCAGAGCCCAGGGCACTGAAGCTTTCTTT
few	TRBV19	TRBJ2-2	TRBD1	CASSTTGGNTGELFF	TGTGCCAGTAGCACGACAGGGGGAAACACCGGGGAGCTGTTTTTT
.	TRBV5-4	TRBJ2-7	.	CASSLGAAYEQYF	TGTGCCAGCAGCCTGGGGGCTGCCTACGAGCAGTACTTC
few	TRBV6-4	TRBJ2-1	TRBD2	CASSGTSGSNEQFF	TGTGCCAGCAGTGGGACTAGCGGGAGCAATGAGCAGTTCTTC
.	TRBV9	TRBJ2-3	TRBD2	CASSVVVAGGIRGTQYF	TGTGCCAGCAGCGTAGTTGTAGCGGGAGGAATTCGTGGTACGCAGTATTTT